This T cell receptor (beta chain) was observed in a study of OX40 agonist ivuxolimab in advanced cancers. This CDR3 region has 13 residues. CDR1 and CDR2 (germline): SEHNR, FQNEAQ (reference sequence). Regarding this clone: One junction end does not reproduce the germline sequence, and a read error may be involved.

The protocol was immunoSEQ multiplex PCR, while the TCRdb copy is restricted to in-frame clones and leaves out a portion. The sample shows tens of thousands of clones, around nine tenths of them seen only once. This chain uses TRBV7-9 with TRBJ2-7, with D possibly TRBD2 on 5 matching bases. The source is an adult with an advanced solid tumor such as melanoma, head and neck, liver or kidney cancer. This material consisted of CD4+ or CD8+ T cells sorted from blood, taken in a trial of the OX40 agonist ivuxolimab. The CDR3 protein is CAGSFDYLGEQYF. CDR3 nucleotide sequence: TGTGCCGGCAGTTTTGACTACCTCGGAGAGCAGTACTTC.